The T cell receptor beta chain described here comes from a study of OX40 agonist ivuxolimab in advanced cancers. Points from the study as a whole: Among the lowest peripheral clonal expansion occurred in 0.1-3.0 mg/kg partial responders. Still undetermined is the antigen specificity of the expanded peripheral T cells.

Repertoires were generated with immunoSEQ multiplex PCR, while TCRdb's copy carries only in-frame clones and drops some. The sample includes about 94,000 clones, around 87% seen only once; the top ten take approximately 0.3%. The CDR3 is 16 residues long. Germline lookup yields CDR1 LGHNA and CDR2 YNFKEQ. The ends lost 1 base at V and 0 bases at J; junction bases unmatched: 3. Individuals having autoimmune disease history or systemic immunosuppression were not enrolled. Note on this clone: Its antigen is currently unknown.

The chain has TRBV4-2 and TRBJ1-3, with 7 positions matching TRBD1. This TCR came from an adult with an advanced solid tumor such as melanoma, head and neck, liver or kidney cancer. Sequences were derived from CD4+ or CD8+ T cells sorted from blood, sampled in a trial of the OX40 agonist ivuxolimab. This CDR3 reads CASSQGAGGSGNTIYF. CDR3 coding DNA: TGTGCCAGCAGCCAAGGGGCAGGGGGCTCTGGAAACACCATATATTTT.